This T cell receptor beta chain is drawn from a study of siplizumab effects on memory and regulatory T cells. This clone was counted once. With 2 bases removed from V and 7 bases from J, the gap between germline ends came to 18 bases. The CDR3 length is 15 residues. The V gene's germline CDR1 is SGHAT and CDR2 FQNNGV. Data came from immunoSEQ multiplex PCR; TCRdb stores just in-frame clones and leaves some out. The table has 94,000 or so clones, around 95% seen once. The sequencing sample was made of naive CD4+ T cells sorted from blood. This sequence was found in a human donor in good health. The rearrangement uses TRBV11-2 and TRBJ2-7; no definite D call. In nucleotides, the CDR3 is TGTGCCAGCAGCTTACCATTGGGCATGTTCGGGGAGCAGTACTTC. Amino acid sequence: CASSLPLGMFGEQYF.